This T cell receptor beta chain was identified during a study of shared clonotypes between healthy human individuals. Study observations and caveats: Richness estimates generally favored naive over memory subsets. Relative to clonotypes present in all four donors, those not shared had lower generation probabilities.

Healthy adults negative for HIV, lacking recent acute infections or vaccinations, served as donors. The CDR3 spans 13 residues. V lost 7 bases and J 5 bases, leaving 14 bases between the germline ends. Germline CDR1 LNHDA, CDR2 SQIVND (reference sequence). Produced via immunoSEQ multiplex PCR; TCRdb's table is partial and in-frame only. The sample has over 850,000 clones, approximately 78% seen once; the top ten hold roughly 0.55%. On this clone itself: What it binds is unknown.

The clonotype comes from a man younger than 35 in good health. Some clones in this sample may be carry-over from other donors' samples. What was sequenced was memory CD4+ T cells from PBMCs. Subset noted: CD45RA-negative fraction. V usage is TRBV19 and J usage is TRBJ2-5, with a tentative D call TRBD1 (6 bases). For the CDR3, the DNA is TGTGCCAGTAATGGGGGCGCAGGGGAGACCCAGTACTTC. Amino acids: CASNGGAGETQYF.